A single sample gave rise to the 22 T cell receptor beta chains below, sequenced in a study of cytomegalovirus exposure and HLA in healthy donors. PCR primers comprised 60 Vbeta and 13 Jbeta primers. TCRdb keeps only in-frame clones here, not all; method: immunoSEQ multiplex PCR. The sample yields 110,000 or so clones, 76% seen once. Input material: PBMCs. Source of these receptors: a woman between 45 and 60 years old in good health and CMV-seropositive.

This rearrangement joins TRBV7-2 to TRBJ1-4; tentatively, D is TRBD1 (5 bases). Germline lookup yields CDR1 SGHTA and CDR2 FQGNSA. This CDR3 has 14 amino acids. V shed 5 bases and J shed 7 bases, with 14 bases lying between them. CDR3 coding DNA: TGTGCCAGCAGCCAGAGTACGCAGGGTGAAAAACTGTTTTTT. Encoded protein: CASSQSTQGEKLFF.

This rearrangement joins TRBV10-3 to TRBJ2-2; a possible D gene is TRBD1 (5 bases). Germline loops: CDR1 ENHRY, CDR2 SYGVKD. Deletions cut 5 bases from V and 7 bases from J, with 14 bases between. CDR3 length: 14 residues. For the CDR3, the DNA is TGTGCCATCAGTCTTCGGCCCAGGGACGGGGAGCTGTTTTTT. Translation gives CAISLRPRDGELFF.

CDR3 nucleotides: TGTGCCAGCAGCTTAGGGCCCCCTCTCAGGTCCAAGGCTGAGGGCTACACCTTC. This sequence encodes CASSLGPPLRSKAEGYTF. V and J are TRBV11-2 and TRBJ1-2; D gene ambiguous. Trimming cost V 1 base and J 8 bases, with 26 bases left between them. This CDR3 has 18 residues. Germline V lookup: CDR1 SGHAT, CDR2 FQNNGV.

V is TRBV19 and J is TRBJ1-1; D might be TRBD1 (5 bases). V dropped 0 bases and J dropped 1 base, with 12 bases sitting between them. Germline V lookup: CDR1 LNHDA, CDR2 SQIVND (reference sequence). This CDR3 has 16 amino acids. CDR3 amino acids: CASSIDHAGGNTEAFF. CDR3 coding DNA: TGTGCCAGTAGTATAGATCACGCCGGGGGGAACACTGAAGCTTTCTTT.

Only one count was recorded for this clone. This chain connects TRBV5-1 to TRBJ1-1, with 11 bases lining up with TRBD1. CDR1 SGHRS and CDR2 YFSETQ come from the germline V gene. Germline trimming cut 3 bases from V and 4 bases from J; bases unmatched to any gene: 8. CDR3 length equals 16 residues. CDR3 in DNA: TGCGCCAGCAGCTCGGGACAGGGGGAAAGGGGCACTGAAGCTTTCTTT. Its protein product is CASSSGQGERGTEAFF.

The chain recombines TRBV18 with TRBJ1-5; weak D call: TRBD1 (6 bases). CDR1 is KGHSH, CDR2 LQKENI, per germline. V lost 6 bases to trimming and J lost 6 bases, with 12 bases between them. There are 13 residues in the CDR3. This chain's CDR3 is CASSPQGSQPQHF. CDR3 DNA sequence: TGTGCCAGCTCCCCTCAGGGGAGTCAGCCCCAGCATTTT.

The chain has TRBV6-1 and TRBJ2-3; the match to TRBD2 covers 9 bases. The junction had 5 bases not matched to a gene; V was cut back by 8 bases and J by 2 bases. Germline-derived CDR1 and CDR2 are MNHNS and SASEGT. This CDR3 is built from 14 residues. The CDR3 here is CASASGDSTDTQYF. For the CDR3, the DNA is TGTGCCAGCGCTAGCGGGGACTCCACAGATACGCAGTATTTT.

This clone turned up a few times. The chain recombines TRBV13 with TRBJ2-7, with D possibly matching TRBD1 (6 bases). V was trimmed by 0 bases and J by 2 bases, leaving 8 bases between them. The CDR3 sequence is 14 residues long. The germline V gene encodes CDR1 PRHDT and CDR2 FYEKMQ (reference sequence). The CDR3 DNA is TGTGCCAGCAGCTTAGGGTCAGGGGCCTACGAGCAGTACTTC. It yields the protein CASSLGSGAYEQYF. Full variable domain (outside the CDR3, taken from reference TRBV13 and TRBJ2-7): AAGVIQSPRHLIKEKRETATLKCYPIPRHDTVYWYQQGPGQDPQFLISFYEKMQSDKGSIPDRFSAQQFSDYHSELNMSSLELGDSALYFCASSLGSGAYEQYFGPGTRLTVT.

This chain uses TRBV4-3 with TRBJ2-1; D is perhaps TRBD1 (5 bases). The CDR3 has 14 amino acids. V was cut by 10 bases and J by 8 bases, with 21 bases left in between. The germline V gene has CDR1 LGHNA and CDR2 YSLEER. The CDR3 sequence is CATGRGADIDEQFF. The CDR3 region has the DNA TGCGCCACCGGTAGGGGCGCAGACATAGATGAGCAGTTCTTC.

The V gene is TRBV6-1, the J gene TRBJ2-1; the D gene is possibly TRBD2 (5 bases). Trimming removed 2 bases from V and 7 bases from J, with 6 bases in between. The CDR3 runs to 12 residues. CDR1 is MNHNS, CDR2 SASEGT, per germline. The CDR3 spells CASSEPGNEQFF. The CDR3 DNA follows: TGTGCCAGCAGTGAACCGGGGAATGAGCAGTTCTTC.

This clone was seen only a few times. The CDR3 sequence: CASSLEAGPNYGYTF. The CDR3 DNA follows: TGTGCCAGCAGCTTAGAGGCGGGACCAAACTATGGCTACACCTTC. This chain uses TRBV11-2 with TRBJ1-2; D perhaps matches TRBD1 (5 bases). The germline V gene has CDR1 SGHAT and CDR2 FQNNGV. Trimming removed 0 bases at V and 2 bases at J, with 10 bases between. The CDR3 is 15 amino acids. Full variable domain (remainder filled in from reference TRBV11-2 and TRBJ1-2): EAGVAQSPRYKIIEKRQSVAFWCNPISGHATLYWYQQILGQGPKLLIQFQNNGVVDDSQLPKDRFSAERLKGVDSTLKIQPAKLEDSAVYLCASSLEAGPNYGYTFGSGTRLTVV.

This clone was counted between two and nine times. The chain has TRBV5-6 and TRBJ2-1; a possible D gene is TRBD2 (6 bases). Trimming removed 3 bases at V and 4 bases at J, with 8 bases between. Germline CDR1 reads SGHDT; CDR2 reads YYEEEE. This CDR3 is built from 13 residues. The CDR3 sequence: CASSSGEYNEQFF. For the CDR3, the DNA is TGTGCCAGCAGCTCGGGGGAGTACAATGAGCAGTTCTTC.

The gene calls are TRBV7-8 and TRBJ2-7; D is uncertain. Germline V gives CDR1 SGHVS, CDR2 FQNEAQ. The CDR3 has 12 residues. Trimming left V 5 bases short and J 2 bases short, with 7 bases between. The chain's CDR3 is CASSPSPYEQYF. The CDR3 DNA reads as TGTGCCAGCAGCCCTAGTCCCTACGAGCAGTACTTC.

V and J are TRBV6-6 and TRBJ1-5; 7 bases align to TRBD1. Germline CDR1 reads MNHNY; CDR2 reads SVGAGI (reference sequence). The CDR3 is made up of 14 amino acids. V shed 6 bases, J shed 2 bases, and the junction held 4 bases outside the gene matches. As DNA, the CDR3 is TGTGCCAGCAGACGCGGGACAGGCAATCAGCCCCAGCATTTT. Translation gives CASRRGTGNQPQHF.

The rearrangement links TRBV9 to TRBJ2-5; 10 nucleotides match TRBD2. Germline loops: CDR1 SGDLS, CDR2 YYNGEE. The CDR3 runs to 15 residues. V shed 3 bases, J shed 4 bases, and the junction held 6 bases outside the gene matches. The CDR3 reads CASSGGLAAPETQYF. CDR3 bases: TGTGCCAGCAGCGGCGGACTAGCGGCCCCAGAGACCCAGTACTTC.

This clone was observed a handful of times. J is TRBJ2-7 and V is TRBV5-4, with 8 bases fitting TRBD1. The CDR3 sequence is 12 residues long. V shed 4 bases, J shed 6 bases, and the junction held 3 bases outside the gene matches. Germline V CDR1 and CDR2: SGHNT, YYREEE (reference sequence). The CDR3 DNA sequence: TGTGCCAGCAGCGCGACAGGGGTCGAGCAGTACTTC. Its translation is CASSATGVEQYF.

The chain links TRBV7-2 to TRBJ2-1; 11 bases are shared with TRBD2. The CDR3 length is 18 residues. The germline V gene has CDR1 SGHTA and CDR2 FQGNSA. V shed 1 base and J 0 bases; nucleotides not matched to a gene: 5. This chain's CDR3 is CASSLVPGLAVSYNEQFF. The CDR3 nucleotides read TGTGCCAGCAGCTTAGTGCCGGGACTAGCGGTCTCCTACAATGAGCAGTTCTTC. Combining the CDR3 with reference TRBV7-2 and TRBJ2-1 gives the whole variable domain GAGVSQSPSNKVTEKGKDVELRCDPISGHTALYWYRQSLGQGLEFLIYFQGNSAPDKSGLPSDRFSAERTGGSVSTLTIQRTQQEDSAVYLCASSLVPGLAVSYNEQFFGPGTRLTVL.

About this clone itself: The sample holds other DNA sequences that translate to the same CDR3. The CDR3 region is CSVRQGSNYGYTF. CDR3 coding DNA: TGCAGCGTCCGACAGGGATCCAACTATGGCTACACCTTC. The J gene is TRBJ1-2, the V gene TRBV29-1, with 7 bases matching TRBD1. The CDR3 totals 13 residues. Trimming at V came to 6 bases and at J to 2 bases, leaving 6 bases not matched to a gene. Germline lookup yields CDR1 SQVTM and CDR2 ANQGSEA.

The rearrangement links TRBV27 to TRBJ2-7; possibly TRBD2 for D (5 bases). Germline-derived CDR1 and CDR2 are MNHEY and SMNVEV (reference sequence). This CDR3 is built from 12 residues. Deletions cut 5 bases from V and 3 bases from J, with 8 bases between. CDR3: CASSGSGYEQYF. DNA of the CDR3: TGTGCCAGCAGTGGAAGCGGCTACGAGCAGTACTTC.

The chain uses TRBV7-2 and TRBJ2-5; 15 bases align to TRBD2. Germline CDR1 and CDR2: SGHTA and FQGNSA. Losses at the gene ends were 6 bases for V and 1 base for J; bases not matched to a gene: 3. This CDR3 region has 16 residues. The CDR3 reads CASSRTSGGGQETQYF. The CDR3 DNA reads TGTGCCAGCAGTCGGACTAGCGGGGGGGGCCAAGAGACCCAGTACTTC.

CDR3 DNA: TGTGCCAGCAGCGATAAGGGGACAGGATACGAGCAGTACTTC. It translates to CASSDKGTGYEQYF. The chain uses TRBV6-5 and TRBJ2-7; TRBD1 matches at 8 bases. After removal of 6 bases from V and 4 bases from J, the junction contained 8 bases not matched to a gene. This CDR3 has 14 residues. The V gene's germline CDR1 is MNHEY and CDR2 SVGAGI.

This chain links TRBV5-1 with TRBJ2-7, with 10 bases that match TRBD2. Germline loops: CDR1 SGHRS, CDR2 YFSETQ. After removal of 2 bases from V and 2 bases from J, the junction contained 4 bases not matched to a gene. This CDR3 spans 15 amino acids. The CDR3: CASSFLGLATYEQYF. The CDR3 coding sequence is TGCGCCAGCAGCTTTCTGGGACTAGCGACCTACGAGCAGTACTTC.